This T cell receptor beta chain came from a study of T cell responses to AZD1222 COVID-19 vaccine (dated by TCRdb to about 2021). Some background on the complete study: A total of about 230 trial participants underwent TCR sequencing, of whom some 210 received two doses of AZD1222 and about 25 received two doses of the MenACWY control vaccine. Trial participants were enrolled by age into subgroups of 18-55, 56-69 and 70-plus years, and 148, 28 and 57 TCR-sequenced participants, respectively, were included in these subgroups.

The CDR3 regions of human TCRbeta chains were subjected to immunosequencing. As for the original processing: Repertoire TCRs were matched against a reference library of SARS-CoV-2-specific TCRs generated with the MIRA antigen-specificity platform. Breadth was defined as the fraction of unique TCRs that were SARS-CoV-2-associated, and depth was defined as the fraction of total T cells that were SARS-CoV-2-associated. Using the MIRA data, each spike-specific TCR was assigned both to the spike region to which the TCR was reactive and to a CD4 or CD8 class. Log10-transformed breadth and depth values were compared by one-way ANOVA with Sidak's multiple comparisons tests. As stored in TCRdb, this immuneACCESS dataset retains in-frame rearrangements with V and J assigned. A fraction of the clones does not appear; measured against another copy, unresolved V genes explain less than half of the discrepancy, and the remainder lacks a known reason. V, J and clone size are taken as reported in that table, and D and trimming were inferred from the DNA itself. The sample has about 160,000 clones on record, about 91% of them singletons. The ten top clones hold 4.4% of the sample.

A distance of 17 bases separates the germline ends of V and J, which lose 5 bases and 0 bases respectively. From the cysteine through the phenylalanine, the CDR3 covers 16 amino acids. Here the CDR3 DNA is all that survives: 48 bases in frame from base 1. The CDR1 and CDR2 encoded by the germline V gene (reference sequence) are LNHNV and YYDKDF. For this clone: Its antigen is currently not known. No base quality information exists; no much larger clone differs at one position.

Interpreted using the paper, the time point label stands for: baseline before first vaccination. This specimen's treatment or condition label, per the study, means: meningococcal conjugate vaccine given as trial control. Samples from vaccinated people were obtained from the UK trials COV001 and COV002, which included a single-blind randomized controlled phase 2/3 trial of AZD1222 (ChAdOx1 nCoV-19) in healthy adults. Trial participant PBMC samples were collected at day 0 and day 28 after the second dose for TCRbeta chain sequencing. Points the paper makes about the study in general: Because no day 14 peak-response samples were available, repertoires were characterized only after the peak T cell response. Only a handful of AZD1222 recipients were SARS-CoV-2 seropositive at baseline, limiting conclusions about previously exposed vaccinees. Vaccine-associated CD4 TCRs spanned the whole spike protein, with dominant responses in regions 160-218 and 743-854. A significant rise in spike-specific TCR breadth and depth was observed after two AZD1222 doses relative to day 0 and relative to MenACWY recipients. In the small 56-69-year group, the increase in depth fell short of significance, most likely because of low power. Most participants were white British and females outnumbered males, and the authors suggested that clonal diversity may have been underestimated. Reportedly, close to half of the unique spike-specific TCRs recognized epitopes lying outside the regions that are mutated in the B.1.351 and B.1.1.7 variants.

Sequenced material: peripheral blood, taken on day 0 of MenACWY control vaccination. This receptor chain uses TRBV15 and TRBJ2-7; 6 matching bases give a weak D call of TRBD1. This receptor was obtained from an adult in good health. Here is the DNA: TGTGCCACCAGCGGTCCCCGGACAGCCTCCTCCTACGAGCAGTACTTC. Its amino acids are CATSGPRTASSYEQYF.